This is a list of T cell receptor beta chains from one sample in a study of T cells after yellow fever vaccination. MiXCR, applied by TCRdb to the 5' RACE reads, yields one record per CDR3 protein. The sample has 200,000 or so distinct CDR3 sequences, approximately 6.8% seen once; the top ten hold 0.8% to 1.2%. This material consisted of CD4+ T cells sorted from PBMCs, taken on the day of the yellow fever booster vaccination. These TCRs come from a man aged 25-45 years who received the YFV17D yellow fever vaccine. Both conserved end residues are part of each CDR3. A D gene is named only where the DNA matches it firmly. The size entry is marked missing in some rows and otherwise reads once, few, many or a size class.

D: NA
size: NA
V: TRBV20-1
J: TRBJ2-6
CDR3: CSIMGAQGANVLTF
DNA: TGCAGTATCATGGGCGCGCAAGGGGCCAACGTCCTGACTTTC

D: NA
size: few
V: TRBV29-1
J: TRBJ2-7
CDR3: CSAVTGTVSEQYF
DNA: TGCAGCGCTGTGACAGGGACTGTTAGCGAGCAGTACTTC

D: NA
size: many
V: TRBV5-1
J: TRBJ2-7
CDR3: CASSLRGLYEQYF
DNA: TGCGCCAGCAGCTTGAGGGGGTTGTACGAGCAGTACTTC

D: TRBD1
size: many
V: TRBV5-5
J: TRBJ2-1
CDR3: CASSWGTGGLEQFF
DNA: TGTGCCAGCAGCTGGGGGACAGGCGGGCTTGAGCAGTTCTTC

D: NA
size: NA
V: TRBV20-1
J: TRBJ2-2
CDR3: CSARDLRVSTGELFF
DNA: TGCAGTGCTAGAGACCTCCGGGTTAGCACCGGGGAGCTGTTTTTT

D: TRBD2
size: NA
V: TRBV9
J: TRBJ2-1
CDR3: CASSVDTSGSRNEQFF
DNA: TGTGCCAGCAGCGTCGACACTAGCGGGAGTAGAAATGAGCAGTTCTTC

D: NA
size: NA
V: TRBV5-4
J: TRBJ1-3
CDR3: CASSLVGGSTGNTIYF
DNA: TGTGCCAGCAGCTTGGTTGGGGGTTCTACTGGAAACACCATATATTTT

D: TRBD2
size: many
V: TRBV11-2
J: TRBJ2-1
CDR3: CASSRTSGRDNEQFF
DNA: TGTGCCAGCAGCCGTACTAGCGGGAGGGACAATGAGCAGTTCTTC

D: TRBD2
size: few
V: TRBV20-1
J: TRBJ2-5
CDR3: CSASPSGSDKTQYF
DNA: TGCAGTGCTAGTCCTAGCGGGAGTGATAAGACCCAGTACTTC

D: TRBD2
size: few
V: TRBV18
J: TRBJ2-3
CDR3: CASARLAATGADTQYF
DNA: TGTGCCAGCGCTAGGCTAGCGGCAACTGGGGCAGATACGCAGTATTTT

D: NA
size: few
V: TRBV4-3
J: TRBJ2-4
CDR3: CASSQDRTHPAKNIQYF
DNA: TGCGCCAGCAGCCAAGATCGGACCCATCCAGCCAAAAACATTCAGTACTTC